The rows below give T cell receptor beta chains drawn from one sample of a study of patients and donors after allogeneic stem cell transplantation. A single record per CDR3 protein comes from TCRdb applying MiXCR to the RT-PCR reads. Counted here are approximately 200,000 distinct CDR3 sequences, roughly two fifths occurring once; the ten biggest clones make up 30% to 35%. Sequencing used blood, either unsorted or a sorted T cell fraction (not recorded which). Receptors were obtained from a human donor who was either an allogeneic HSCT recipient or a stem cell or donor lymphocyte infusion donor (not recorded which). It is not recorded whose cells these are; they may come from a transplant donor. Both conserved end residues are part of each CDR3.

v_gene	j_gene	CDR3aa
TRBV6-5	TRBJ1-2	CASSYVGSYGYTF
TRBV6-5	TRBJ1-1	CASSYLDTRPNTEAFF
TRBV9	TRBJ2-5	CASSAGGGFETQYF
TRBV7-9	TRBJ2-2	CASSPNTGELFF
TRBV29-1	TRBJ2-7	CSVWDEGTYEQYF
TRBV28	TRBJ1-3	CASRPSGQGALENTIYF
TRBV4-3	TRBJ1-2	CASSQLEGSKYGYTF
TRBV4-3	TRBJ2-5	CASSQGLGNQETQYF
TRBV7-3	TRBJ1-1	CASSRDQKAEAFF
TRBV5-1	TRBJ1-2	CASSLGGAGSRGYTF
TRBV11-2	TRBJ1-2	CASSLDWPGGAYGYTF
TRBV18	TRBJ2-7	CASSPPRRLPTAYEQYF
TRBV7-3	TRBJ2-1	CASSLGDFHNEQFF
TRBV5-6	TRBJ2-5	CASSFPGETQYF
TRBV9	TRBJ1-2	CASSVGGTNYGYTF
TRBV10-3	TRBJ1-1	CAISKADVNTEAFF
TRBV7-2	TRBJ2-7	CASSLVAGPPFGEQYF
TRBV29-1	TRBJ2-5	CSVEGLAGGTQYF
TRBV9	TRBJ2-7	CASSIDLASSYEQYF
TRBV6-6	TRBJ2-1	CASSPPGTAYNEQFF
TRBV6-5	TRBJ2-2	CASSPSSGELFF
TRBV21-1	TRBJ1-6	CASSKVAEGGSPLHF
TRBV27	TRBJ2-3	CASSPSAGGGDTQYF
TRBV14	TRBJ2-1	CASSRTGMGDEQFF
TRBV12-3/TRBV12-4	TRBJ2-5	CASSPGAQETQYF
TRBV29-1	TRBJ2-1	CSVEDLHSTGGGYDHNEQFF
TRBV6-5	TRBJ2-5	CASSYFGQTPYQETQYF
TRBV5-5	TRBJ2-1	CASSPKESNEQFF
TRBV7-6	TRBJ2-7	CASSLGGSEQYF
TRBV20-1	TRBJ1-5	CSARRSGGGNQPQHF
TRBV12-3/TRBV12-4	TRBJ1-1	CASSQGIEAFF
TRBV28	TRBJ1-5	CASSSRQPQHF
TRBV12-3/TRBV12-4	TRBJ2-1	CASSGYRGGNEQFF